The subject of this entry is one T cell receptor beta chain. Its antigen is undetermined. This CDR3 region has 13 residues. Trimming removed 6 bases from V and 8 bases from J; junction bases left unmatched: 7. Germline V gene sequence: CDR1 MNHNS, CDR2 SASEGT. MiXCR, applied by TCRdb to the 5' RACE reads, yields one record per CDR3 protein. The table lists hundreds of thousands of distinct CDR3 sequences, about 13% of them singletons. The data derive from a study of CD8 T cells in ankylosing spondylitis. Study-level results: With a CD8+ phenotype, disease-linked clones were relatively rare in peripheral blood. Seemingly distinctive of ankylosing spondylitis blood was a TCR beta motif formed by eight highly homologous variants. Researchers reportedly found disease-linked clones significantly enriched in matched ankylosing spondylitis synovial fluid.

This sequence was found in a male donor with ankylosing spondylitis. Material for sequencing was blood, either unsorted or a sorted T cell fraction (not recorded which). This chain links TRBV6-1 with TRBJ2-4, with 7 bases fitting TRBD2. The CDR3 loop reads CASRRESGDIQYF. The CDR3 coding sequence is TGTGCCAGCAGGCGGGAGAGTGGGGACATTCAGTACTTC.